The next 29 T cell receptor beta chains were all read from a single sample in a study of T-cell memory formation after mild COVID-19 (dated by TCRdb to about 2021). Library generation was performed with 5' RACE. The instrument given in TCRdb is Illumina NovaSeq 6000. TCRdb handled the public reads itself, with Q25 trimming in fastp and clone calling in MiXCR, and kept productive beta chains. Rows merge per CDR3 protein into single entries with the most common DNA and genes. The sample has 200,000 to 300,000 distinct CDR3 sequences on record, 8.5% to 9.5% of them singletons. Of the sample, around 21% falls within the top ten clones. Sequenced: PBMCs or a T cell subset sorted from them (not recorded which). The receptors shown here come from a man aged 18 to 35 who had mild COVID-19 (a few samples of this study predate the infection). The sample titles of this study are shuffled in the database, so cell type and time point are left out; the donor was told from shared clones.

This clonotype has ten or more counts. The chain joins TRBV4-1 to TRBJ1-1, with D possibly TRBD1 on 5 matching bases. V lost 0 bases, J lost 3 bases, and 11 bases lay in between. Germline V gene sequence: CDR1 MGHRA, CDR2 YSYEKL. The CDR3 extends over 15 amino acids. The CDR3 DNA sequence: TGCGCCAGCAGCCAAGATATTGGGGGATACACTGAAGCTTTCTTT. Translated, it gives CASSQDIGGYTEAFF.

This clonotype has only a few counts. This rearrangement joins TRBV7-9 to TRBJ2-1; D gene unclear. The CDR3 consists of 15 residues. Trimming took 3 bases from V and 5 from J, leaving 14 bases between them. Germline loops: CDR1 SEHNR, CDR2 FQNEAQ (reference sequence). The CDR3 is CASSFWALPDNEQFF. As DNA, the CDR3 is TGTGCCAGCAGCTTCTGGGCCCTCCCGGACAATGAGCAGTTCTTC.

This clonotype has a count of ten or more. This rearrangement joins TRBV12-3 or TRBV12-4 to TRBJ2-5, with D perhaps matching TRBD1 (6 bases). This CDR3 has 13 residues. The V and J ends lost 5 bases and 3 bases respectively, with 10 bases between them. CDR3 loop: CASSLKGEETQYF. In DNA form, the CDR3 reads TGTGCCAGCAGTCTTAAGGGGGAAGAGACCCAGTACTTC.

This chain joins TRBV28 and TRBJ2-3, with D tentatively TRBD1 (6 bases). CDR3 length: 14 amino acids. V was pared by 6 bases and J by 4 bases, with 14 bases between. Germline V CDR1 and CDR2: MDHEN, SYDVKM. In DNA, the CDR3 is TGTGCCAGCAGCATCGACAGGAATTCAGATACGCAGTATTTT. Translated: CASSIDRNSDTQYF.

This clonotype was observed a handful of times. The genes are TRBV7-9 and TRBJ1-2; weak D call: TRBD1 (5 bases). The germline gives CDR1 SEHNR, CDR2 FQNEAQ (reference sequence). Trimming left V 0 bases short and J 4 bases short, with 12 bases between. This CDR3 has 15 amino acids. The CDR3 spells CASSLAAGLGYGYTF. CDR3 coding DNA: TGTGCCAGCAGCTTAGCTGCGGGGCTGGGCTATGGCTACACCTTC.

This clonotype was counted a few times. The chain employs TRBV6-2 or TRBV6-3 and TRBJ2-1; TRBD2 matches at 7 bases. Unmatched junction bases numbered 4, after V lost 4 bases and J lost 10 bases. Germline-derived CDR1 and CDR2 are MNHEY and SVGEGT. This CDR3 has 12 amino acids. The CDR3 DNA reads TGTGCCAGCAGTTTCGATAGCGGGGAGCAGTTCTTC. This sequence encodes CASSFDSGEQFF.

The chain has TRBV4-1 and TRBJ2-3; D remains ambiguous. The CDR3 extends over 13 amino acids. Trimming shortened V by 1 base and J by 5 bases, and 7 bases separated the two germline ends. In germline, CDR1 is MGHRA, CDR2 YSYEKL. Here the CDR3 DNA reads TGCGCCAGCAGCCAAGGAAACTTAGATACGCAGTATTTT. It is translated as CASSQGNLDTQYF.

This clonotype was found many times. The chain has TRBV6-2 or TRBV6-3 and TRBJ1-1; D is unclear. CDR1 MNHEY and CDR2 SVGEGT come from the germline V gene. V gave up 4 bases and J gave up 1 base, with 4 bases separating them. This CDR3 region has 12 residues. Here the CDR3 DNA reads TGTGCCAGCAGTTCGAGGAACACTGAAGCTTTCTTT. This encodes CASSSRNTEAFF.

The V gene is TRBV5-1, the J gene TRBJ1-2; maybe TRBD1 (5 bases). With 4 bases removed from V and 9 bases from J, the gap between germline ends came to 13 bases. The CDR3 has 12 amino acids. CDR1 is SGHRS, CDR2 YFSETQ, per germline. CDR3: CASSTGAESYTF. CDR3 in DNA: TGCGCCAGCAGCACTGGGGCAGAAAGCTACACCTTC.

The V call is TRBV4-3, the J call TRBJ2-7, with D uncertain. This CDR3 is 13 amino acids long. CDR1 and CDR2 from the germline V gene are LGHNA and YSLEER. V lost 0 bases, J lost 7 bases, and 10 bases lay in between. CDR3 in amino acids: CASSQEGKGEQYF. CDR3 coding DNA: TGCGCCAGCAGCCAAGAGGGGAAAGGAGAGCAGTACTTC.

V and J are TRBV12-3 or TRBV12-4 and TRBJ1-6; D is ambiguous. Trimming took off 6 bases at V and 15 bases at J, with 15 bases between the two ends. This CDR3 contains 12 residues. CDR3 loop: CASRSVTPLLHF. Written as DNA, the CDR3 is TGTGCCAGCAGATCTGTGACACCGCTCCTCCACTTT.

This chain joins TRBV4-1 and TRBJ2-4; 8 bases are shared with TRBD2. CDR1 MGHRA and CDR2 YSYEKL come from the germline V gene. The V segment lost 6 bases and the J segment 5 bases; nucleotides outside the gene matches: 9. The CDR3 is 15 residues long. This CDR3 is CASSRSGGAENIQYF. Written as DNA, the CDR3 is TGCGCCAGCAGTCGTTCGGGGGGGGCGGAAAACATTCAGTACTTC.

The CDR3 DNA sequence: TGTGCCAGCAGTTATTCAGCGAACACTGAAGCTTTCTTT. Encoded protein: CASSYSANTEAFF. The chain has TRBV6-5 and TRBJ1-1; no clear D gene. This CDR3 has 13 residues. Trimming removed 3 bases from V and 1 base from J, with 6 bases in between. CDR1 and CDR2 (germline): MNHEY, SVGAGI.

The rearrangement links TRBV10-3 to TRBJ2-7, with D possibly matching TRBD1 (6 bases). Germline loops: CDR1 ENHRY, CDR2 SYGVKD. The CDR3 length is 15 residues. V was cut by 3 bases and J by 0 bases, with 12 bases left in between. Written as DNA, the CDR3 is TGTGCCATCAGTGACCAGGGGTCCAGCTCCTACGAGCAGTACTTC. As protein: CAISDQGSSSYEQYF.

This clonotype was counted between two and nine times. The chain uses TRBV28 and TRBJ1-1; D unresolved. Per germline, CDR1 MDHEN and CDR2 SYDVKM. The germline V and J ends were trimmed by 2 bases and 0 bases, with 13 bases remaining between them. This CDR3 is built from 16 residues. The CDR3 bases are TGTGCCAGCAGTTTAAACCCCGGCAACATGAACACTGAAGCTTTCTTT. Amino acid sequence: CASSLNPGNMNTEAFF.

The sample holds many counts of this clonotype. The gene calls are TRBV15 and TRBJ1-5; no reliable D call. From germline, CDR1 is LNHNV and CDR2 YYDKDF (reference sequence). The CDR3 spans 17 residues. V lost 0 bases and J lost 3, with 15 bases in between. CDR3 residues: CATSREWAVPFNQPQHF. The CDR3 DNA is TGTGCCACCAGCAGAGAATGGGCCGTTCCGTTCAATCAGCCCCAGCATTTT.

The chain carries TRBV24-1 and TRBJ2-3; 8 nucleotides agree with TRBD1. V lost 4 bases, J lost 4 bases, and 6 bases stayed unmatched. This CDR3 has 15 residues. Germline V lookup: CDR1 KGHDR, CDR2 SFDVKD. Here the CDR3 reads CATSDDRGSADTQYF. The CDR3 DNA sequence: TGTGCCACCAGTGACGACAGGGGCAGCGCAGATACGCAGTATTTT.

This clonotype was counted many times. V usage is TRBV11-2 and J usage is TRBJ2-2; no definite D call. Germline V gene lookup returns CDR1 SGHAT and CDR2 FQNNGV. This CDR3 has 17 amino acids. Trimming took off 0 bases at V and 0 bases at J, with 11 bases between the two ends. This CDR3 is CASSLDWNTANTGELFF. CDR3 nucleotide sequence: TGTGCCAGCAGCTTAGATTGGAACACCGCGAACACCGGGGAGCTGTTTTTT. Drawing the rest from reference TRBV11-2 and TRBJ2-2, the complete variable domain is EAGVAQSPRYKIIEKRQSVAFWCNPISGHATLYWYQQILGQGPKLLIQFQNNGVVDDSQLPKDRFSAERLKGVDSTLKIQPAKLEDSAVYLCASSLDWNTANTGELFFGEGSRLTVL.

The rearrangement uses TRBV12-3 or TRBV12-4 and TRBJ2-5, with 13 bases identical to TRBD2. With V trimmed by 5 bases and J by 4 bases, 10 bases remained unmatched. This CDR3 region has 17 residues. The CDR3 region has the DNA TGTGCCAGCAGTGGCCTCGGACTAGCGGGGGTAGCAGAGACCCAGTACTTC. It is translated as CASSGLGLAGVAETQYF.

This clonotype was observed many times. The chain combines TRBV18 with TRBJ2-7; D is unclear. V lost 3 bases, J lost 2 bases, and 8 bases lay in between. The CDR3 covers 13 residues. From germline, CDR1 is KGHSH and CDR2 LQKENI. Here the CDR3 reads CASSPDGAYEQYF. The CDR3 nucleotides read TGTGCCAGCTCACCGGACGGTGCCTACGAGCAGTACTTC. The entire variable domain, with the rest obtained from reference TRBV18 and TRBJ2-7, is as follows: NAGVMQNPRHLVRRRGQEARLRCSPMKGHSHVYWYRQLPEEGLKFMVYLQKENIIDESGMPKERFSAEFPKEGPSILRIQQVVRGDSAAYFCASSPDGAYEQYFGPGTRLTVT.

The chain is built from TRBV18 and TRBJ2-7; 8 nucleotides line up with TRBD1. Germline-derived CDR1 and CDR2 are KGHSH and LQKENI. J gave up 6 bases and V 3 bases, and 4 bases lay outside the gene matches. The CDR3 spans 13 residues. CDR3 in DNA: TGTGCCAGCTCACCGGACAGGGAAGGCGAGCAGTACGTC. Amino acid sequence: CASSPDREGEQYV.

At least ten counts were recorded for this clonotype. V and J are TRBV5-1 and TRBJ2-3, with 14 nucleotides matching TRBD2. The germline CDR1 and CDR2 sequences are SGHRS and YFSETQ. V lost 5 bases, J lost 5 bases, and 7 bases stayed unmatched. The CDR3 covers 16 residues. The CDR3 bases are TGCGCCAGCAGACCGACTAGCGGGGGGGCGGGAGATACGCAGTATTTT. This translates into CASRPTSGGAGDTQYF.

This chain connects TRBV4-1 to TRBJ2-1; 9 bases fit TRBD1. CDR1 is MGHRA, CDR2 YSYEKL, per germline. J was trimmed by 8 bases and V by 4 bases; bases with no gene match: 6. This CDR3 has 14 amino acids. CDR3 sequence reads: CASSPQDRGYEQFF. Written as DNA, the CDR3 is TGCGCCAGCAGCCCCCAGGACAGGGGATATGAGCAGTTCTTC.

This clonotype appeared a few times. This sequence joins TRBV12-3 or TRBV12-4 and TRBJ2-3; possible D gene TRBD2, 5 bases. This CDR3 region has 14 residues. Trimming removed 4 bases at V and 4 bases at J, with 12 bases between. CDR3 DNA sequence: TGTGCCAGCAGTTCCCGGGGTCAGTCAGATACGCAGTATTTT. It is translated as CASSSRGQSDTQYF.

The J gene is TRBJ1-1, the V gene TRBV12-3 or TRBV12-4, with a tentative D call TRBD1 (6 bases). V lost 6 bases to trimming and J lost 4 bases, with 15 bases between them. This CDR3 is 14 amino acids long. Here the CDR3 reads CASRQTGTGTEAFF. As DNA, the CDR3 is TGTGCCAGCAGACAAACAGGGACGGGCACTGAAGCTTTCTTT.

This clonotype was seen a few times. The chain links TRBV20-1 to TRBJ2-7; tentatively, D is TRBD1 or TRBD2 (6 bases each). The V gene's germline CDR1 is DFQATT and CDR2 SNEGSKA (reference sequence). The CDR3 spans 11 residues. Trimming cost V 7 bases and J 4 bases, with 11 bases left between them. The CDR3 loop reads CSVGGVYEQYF. CDR3 in DNA: TGCAGTGTGGGGGGCGTATACGAGCAGTACTTC.

The chain combines TRBV5-1 with TRBJ2-3, with a weak D call TRBD2 (5 bases). V lost 2 bases and J 3 bases, leaving 16 bases between the germline ends. The CDR3 is 16 amino acids. Germline V gene sequence: CDR1 SGHRS, CDR2 YFSETQ. CDR3 bases: TGCGCCAGCAGCTTTGGAGGTACGGGATTAACAGATACGCAGTATTTT. Amino acid sequence: CASSFGGTGLTDTQYF.

This clonotype was recorded a few times. The V gene is TRBV14, the J gene TRBJ2-1, with D unclear. Trimming removed 1 base at V and 3 bases at J, with 7 bases between. This CDR3 is 14 amino acids long. Germline loops: CDR1 SGHDN, CDR2 FVKESK. Here the CDR3 reads CASSQGSGYNEQFF. CDR3 bases: TGTGCCAGCAGCCAAGGCTCGGGCTACAATGAGCAGTTCTTC.

This chain connects TRBV7-3 to TRBJ2-5, with 7 positions matching TRBD1. The CDR3 is made up of 15 amino acids. The germline V gene encodes CDR1 SGHTA and CDR2 FQGTGA. V lost 4 bases to trimming and J lost 4 bases; unmatched junction nucleotides: 9. The CDR3 spells CASSSQGELGETQYF. The CDR3 nucleotides are TGTGCCAGCAGCTCGCAGGGGGAATTAGGAGAGACCCAGTACTTC. The full variable domain, completed using reference TRBV7-3 and TRBJ2-5, is GAGVSQTPSNKVTEKGKYVELRCDPISGHTALYWYRQSLGQGPEFLIYFQGTGAADDSGLPNDRFFAVRPEGSVSTLKIQRTERGDSAVYLCASSSQGELGETQYFGPGTRLLVL.